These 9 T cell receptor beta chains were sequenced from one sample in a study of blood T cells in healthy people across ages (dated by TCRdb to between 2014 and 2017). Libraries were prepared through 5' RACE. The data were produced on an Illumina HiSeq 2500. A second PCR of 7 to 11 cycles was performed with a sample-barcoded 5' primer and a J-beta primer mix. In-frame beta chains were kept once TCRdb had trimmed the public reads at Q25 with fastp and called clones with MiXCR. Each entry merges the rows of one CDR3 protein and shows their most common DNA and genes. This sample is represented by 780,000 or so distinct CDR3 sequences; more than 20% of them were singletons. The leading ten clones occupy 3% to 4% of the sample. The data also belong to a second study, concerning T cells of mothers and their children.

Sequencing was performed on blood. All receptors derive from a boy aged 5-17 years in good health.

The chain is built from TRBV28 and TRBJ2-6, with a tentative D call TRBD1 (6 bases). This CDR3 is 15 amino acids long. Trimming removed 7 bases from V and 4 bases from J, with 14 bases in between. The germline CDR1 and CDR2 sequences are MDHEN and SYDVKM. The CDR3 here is CASISMGAGANVLTF. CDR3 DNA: TGTGCCAGCATTAGTATGGGGGCCGGGGCCAACGTCCTGACTTTC.

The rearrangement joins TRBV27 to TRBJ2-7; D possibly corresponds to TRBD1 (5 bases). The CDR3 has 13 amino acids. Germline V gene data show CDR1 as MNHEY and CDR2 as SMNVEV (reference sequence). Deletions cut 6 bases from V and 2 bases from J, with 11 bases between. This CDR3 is CASRLQVPYEQYF. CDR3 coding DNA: TGTGCCAGCAGACTACAGGTTCCCTACGAGCAGTACTTC.

In nucleotides, the CDR3 is TGCGCCAGCAGCTTGGGACTTAGCAATCAGCCCCAGCATTTT. Translating gives CASSLGLSNQPQHF. The chain uses TRBV5-1 and TRBJ1-5; no firm D call. Deletions cut 0 bases from V and 0 bases from J, with 4 bases between. The germline CDR1 and CDR2 sequences are SGHRS and YFSETQ. This CDR3 is 14 amino acids long.

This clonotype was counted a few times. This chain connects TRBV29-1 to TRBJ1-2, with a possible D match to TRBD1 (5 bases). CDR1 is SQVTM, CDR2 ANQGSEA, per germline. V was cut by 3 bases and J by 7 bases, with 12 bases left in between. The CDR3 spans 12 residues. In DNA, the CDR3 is TGCAGCGTTGAGGGGAACCAGGGTGGCTACACCTTC. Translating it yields CSVEGNQGGYTF.

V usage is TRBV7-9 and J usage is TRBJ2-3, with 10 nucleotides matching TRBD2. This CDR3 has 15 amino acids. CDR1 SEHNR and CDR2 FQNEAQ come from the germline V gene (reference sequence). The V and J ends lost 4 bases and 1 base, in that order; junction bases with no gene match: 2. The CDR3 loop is CASSSSGGGTDTQYF. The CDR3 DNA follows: TGTGCCAGCAGCTCCAGCGGGGGGGGCACAGATACGCAGTATTTT.

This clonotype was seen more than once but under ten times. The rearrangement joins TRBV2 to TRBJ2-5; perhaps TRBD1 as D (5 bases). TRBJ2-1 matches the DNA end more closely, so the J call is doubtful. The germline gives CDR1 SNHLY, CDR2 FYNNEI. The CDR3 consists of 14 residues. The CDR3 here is CASSDPQGSWEQFF. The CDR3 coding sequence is TGTGCCAGCAGTGACCCGCAGGGATCTTGGGAGCAGTTCTTC.

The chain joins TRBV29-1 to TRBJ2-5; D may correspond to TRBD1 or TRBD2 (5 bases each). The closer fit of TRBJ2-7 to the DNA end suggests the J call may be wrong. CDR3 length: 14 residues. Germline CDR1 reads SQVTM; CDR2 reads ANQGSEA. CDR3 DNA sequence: TGCAGCGTTGAAGATGGGGGAGCCCCCTACGAGCAGTACTTC. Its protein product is CSVEDGGAPYEQYF.

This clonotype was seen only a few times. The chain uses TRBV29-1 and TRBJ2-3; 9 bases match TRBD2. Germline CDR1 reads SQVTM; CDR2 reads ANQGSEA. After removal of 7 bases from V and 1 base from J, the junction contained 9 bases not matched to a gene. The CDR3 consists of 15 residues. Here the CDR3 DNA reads TGCAGCGCCATACCCCGGACTAGCGGCACAGATACGCAGTATTTT. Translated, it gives CSAIPRTSGTDTQYF.

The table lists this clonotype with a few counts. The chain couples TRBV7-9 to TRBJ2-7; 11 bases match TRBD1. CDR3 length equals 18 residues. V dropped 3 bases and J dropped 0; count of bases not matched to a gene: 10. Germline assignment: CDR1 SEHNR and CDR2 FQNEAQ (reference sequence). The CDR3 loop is CASSFPGTGGFNSYEQYF. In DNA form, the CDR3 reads TGTGCCAGCAGCTTTCCAGGGACAGGGGGTTTTAACTCCTACGAGCAGTACTTC. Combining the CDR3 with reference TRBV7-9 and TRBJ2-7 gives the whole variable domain DTGVSQNPRHKITKRGQNVTFRCDPISEHNRLYWYRQTLGQGPEFLTYFQNEAQLEKSRLLSDRFSAERPKGSFSTLEIQRTEQGDSAMYLCASSFPGTGGFNSYEQYFGPGTRLTVT.